A selection of T cell receptor beta chains follows, all from one sample in a study of neurological immune-mediated disorders. TCRdb reanalysed the 5' RACE reads using MiXCR and keeps one entry per CDR3 protein. The sample lists more than 45,000 distinct CDR3 sequences; less than 5% were seen once. Sequences were obtained from PBMCs. Receptors originate from a man aged 45-60 years with multiple sclerosis. Both conserved end residues are part of each CDR3. A D gene is named only where the DNA matches it firmly.

v_gene,d_gene,j_gene,CDR3aa
TRBV12-3/TRBV12-4,TRBD1,TRBJ2-7,CASSYRGRGYEQYF
TRBV20-1,-,TRBJ2-7,CSAREVARRTYEQYF
TRBV11-2,TRBD2,TRBJ2-5,CASSEAGGTQYF
TRBV20-1,-,TRBJ1-6,CSASHGVGSPLNF
TRBV7-9,-,TRBJ2-4,CASSLEDIQYF
TRBV20-1,-,TRBJ1-1,CSARDITEAFF
TRBV20-1,-,TRBJ2-2,CSANGAGELFF
TRBV5-1,TRBD1,TRBJ2-3,CASSTLRGLADTQYF
TRBV29-1,TRBD2,TRBJ2-7,CSVATSGSGEQYF
TRBV3-1,TRBD2,TRBJ2-3,CASSPLLAGGIDTQYF
TRBV5-1,-,TRBJ2-3,CASGRDNTDTQYF
TRBV5-1,TRBD1,TRBJ1-2,CASSSRQGGPSNYGYTF
TRBV28,-,TRBJ2-3,CASSFLSGTDTQYF
TRBV29-1,TRBD1,TRBJ2-4,CSATDRGKNIQYF
TRBV6-5,TRBD1,TRBJ1-5,CASSYGQGVGQPQHF
TRBV15,TRBD1,TRBJ2-1,CATIKGQGYNEQFF
TRBV5-6,-,TRBJ2-1,CASSLLRPFDEQFF
TRBV28,-,TRBJ1-5,CASSLPNQPQHF
TRBV5-1,-,TRBJ1-2,CASSLNRETYGYTF
TRBV28,-,TRBJ2-1,CASSFRGPYNEQFF
TRBV20-1,TRBD2,TRBJ2-7,CSAKKTSGNLYEQYF
TRBV5-5,-,TRBJ1-5,CASNPIGGAISQPQHF
TRBV20-1,-,TRBJ1-4,CSAGTGTTKATNEKLFF
TRBV20-1,-,TRBJ1-2,CSATGFYGYTF
TRBV5-5,TRBD1,TRBJ1-5,CASSWGQPNQPQHF
TRBV2,TRBD1,TRBJ2-7,CASTIGQGAYEQYF
TRBV10-3,TRBD1,TRBJ1-2,CAISERDSGDYGYTF
TRBV7-3,-,TRBJ1-6,CASSITNNSPLNF
TRBV10-3,-,TRBJ1-1,CAISVQQTEAFF
TRBV7-2,-,TRBJ2-5,CASSSGTLAGSAQYF
TRBV5-1,-,TRBJ1-5,CASSLGFGQPQHF
TRBV20-1,-,TRBJ2-6,CSASAPAGANVLTF
TRBV7-2,-,TRBJ2-1,CASSLGHLLGNEQFF
TRBV20-1,-,TRBJ2-7,CSAGVFGYEQYF
TRBV27,-,TRBJ2-5,CASRLSGQETQYF
TRBV27,TRBD2,TRBJ2-7,CASSAGTSGYEQYF
TRBV5-6,-,TRBJ1-2,CASSLLGGGYTF
TRBV28,TRBD1,TRBJ2-7,CASSTPGTGGRYEQYF
TRBV29-1,-,TRBJ1-1,CSVDSTGLEAFF
TRBV5-1,TRBD1,TRBJ1-1,CASSFTGGEGTEAFF
TRBV7-3,-,TRBJ2-1,CASSLRANSYNEQFF
TRBV20-1,-,TRBJ2-7,CSARGQGTYEQYF
TRBV6-2/TRBV6-3,-,TRBJ2-7,CASLGVNLYEQYF
TRBV7-9,TRBD1,TRBJ2-3,CASSSNLDRVRTDTQYF